The 2 T cell receptor beta chains given below trace back to one sample, sequenced in a study of beta chain features in type 1 diabetes. Study-level points and caveats: Type 1 diabetes patients showed a moderate but significant shortening of TCRB CDR3s in all four CD4+ subsets.

What these receptors recognize is not known. All of the isolated RNA was reverse transcribed, so expressed TCRB transcripts were sequenced. Some clones are missing from TCRdb's copy, which holds only in-frame ones; the method was immunoSEQ multiplex PCR. Among around 140,000 clones listed, 9% were seen once. Sequenced: central memory CD4+ T cells from blood. The receptors here all came from a young man with type 1 diabetes.

This clone has only a few counts. The chain uses TRBV7-9 and TRBJ2-1; the match to TRBD2 covers 7 bases. Trimming at V came to 6 bases and at J to 4 bases, leaving 15 bases not matched to a gene. CDR1 SEHNR and CDR2 FQNEAQ come from the germline V gene (reference sequence). The CDR3 runs 17 residues. DNA of the CDR3: TGTGCCAGCAGGACCAGGGAAGCGGGGACCCCATACAATGAGCAGTTCTTC. Translating gives CASRTREAGTPYNEQFF.

V is TRBV19 and J is TRBJ2-3; TRBD2 matches at 9 bases. CDR1 is LNHDA, CDR2 SQIVND, per germline (reference sequence). The CDR3 contains 16 residues. J lost 4 bases, V lost 3 bases, and 8 bases had no gene match. CDR3 amino acids: CASSIPGLATADTQYF. In DNA, the CDR3 is TGTGCCAGTAGTATCCCGGGACTAGCAACTGCAGATACGCAGTATTTT.